This T cell receptor beta chain was observed in a study of response to subunit inactivated influenza vaccine. In regard to this clonotype: The antigen is undetermined.

Using its own MiXCR run on the RT-PCR reads, TCRdb lists one record per CDR3 protein. The sample has about half a million distinct CDR3 sequences, about 25% seen once. General study findings and limits: There was a suggestion from the authors that each seasonal influenza vaccination recruits few new T cells.

The germline CDR1 and CDR2 sequences are SGHRS and YFSETQ. The CDR3 contains 16 residues. Trimming took 3 bases from V and 2 from J; bases not matched to a gene: 6. The source is a man aged 45-65 years who received an inactivated influenza vaccine. The genes are TRBV5-1 and TRBJ2-7; 12 positions agree with TRBD2. Specimen: CD4+ T cells sorted from PBMCs, collected 4 to 6 days after vaccination. CDR3 DNA sequence: TGCGCCAGCAGCTCCGGACTAGCGGGATCTACCTACGAGCAGTACTTC. Its protein is CASSSGLAGSTYEQYF.